This T cell receptor beta chain originates from a study of cytomegalovirus exposure and HLA in healthy donors. PCR employed 60 Vbeta and 13 Jbeta primers. TCRdb's copy holds only in-frame clones and misses some; the assay was immunoSEQ multiplex PCR. The sample records approximately 110,000 clones, around four fifths being singletons. V lost 4 bases to trimming and J lost 3 bases; unmatched junction nucleotides: 5. Germline V gene data show CDR1 as MNHEY and CDR2 as SVGAGI. The CDR3 has 14 amino acids. The V call is TRBV6-5, the J call TRBJ2-7; TRBD1 aligns across 8 bases. Sample: PBMCs. The sequence was obtained from a woman aged 40 to 50 in good health and CMV-seropositive. This chain's CDR3 is CASSSPGTGYEQYF. The CDR3 nucleotides read TGTGCCAGCAGTTCCCCTGGGACAGGCTACGAGCAGTACTTC.